A selection of T cell receptor beta chains follows, all from one sample in a study of human CD8 memory T cell subsets. TCRdb derives one entry per CDR3 protein from the 5' RACE reads, leaving out DNA. Its table records around 4,500 distinct CDR3 sequences. Sequenced input: CD8+ T cells from PBMCs. These receptors were obtained from a human donor in good health. Both conserved end residues are part of each CDR3. Clone sizes are given selectively: once, few, many, or a class where the clone is expanded.

abundance,v_gene,j_gene,CDR3aa
.,TRBV12-3/TRBV12-4,TRBJ1-4,CASSLGVEKLFF
.,TRBV5-1,TRBJ2-1,CASASGTGLNEQFF
.,TRBV6-4,TRBJ2-3,CASSVASGGGSTDTQYF
.,TRBV6-4,TRBJ1-1,CASSDRADPGTEAFF
.,TRBV7-6,TRBJ2-5,CASSLAYAAGGQEETQYF
.,TRBV20-1,TRBJ2-1,CSAPTSGDFNEQFF
.,TRBV6-1,TRBJ2-2,CASSEGRGHTGELFF
medium-sized,TRBV20-1,TRBJ2-5,CSANSGGDAETQYF
.,TRBV6-4,TRBJ2-2,CASSPSGTNTGELFF
.,TRBV6-4,TRBJ2-3,CASSDDGGAPDTQYF
.,TRBV7-9,TRBJ1-1,CASTQAGGNTEAFF
medium-sized,TRBV7-7,TRBJ2-1,CASSLDGGAYNEQFF
.,TRBV23-1,TRBJ2-2,CASSQLRGQELFF
.,TRBV6-1,TRBJ1-2,CASSDTGIYGYTF
.,TRBV6-2/TRBV6-3,TRBJ1-1,CASSYSLKTGGLNTEAFF
.,TRBV6-4,TRBJ2-1,CASSDSSGGGYNEQFF
.,TRBV24-1,TRBJ2-1,CATSPGVDEQFF
.,TRBV4-2,TRBJ2-1,CASSQAGQGSYNEQFF
.,TRBV7-6,TRBJ2-3,CASSLAGSTDTQYF
.,TRBV6-2/TRBV6-3,TRBJ1-5,CASSYLEVSNQPQHF
.,TRBV6-4,TRBJ2-2,CASSDAGTGDTGELFF
.,TRBV28,TRBJ2-5,CATKIGTGSVEIQYF
medium-sized,TRBV4-3,TRBJ1-2,CASSQEMGDREGYTF
.,TRBV12-3/TRBV12-4,TRBJ2-3,CASSSVGSTDTQYF
medium-sized,TRBV28,TRBJ2-5,CASSLTGTSLQETQYF
.,TRBV6-4,TRBJ2-3,CASSALAGDRTDTQYF
.,TRBV4-2,TRBJ2-3,CASSQEGVRAGSDTQYF